One sample yielded the 13 T cell receptor beta chains listed below, sequenced in a study of T cells after yellow fever vaccination. A single record per CDR3 protein comes from TCRdb applying MiXCR to the 5' RACE reads. The sample holds about 160,000 distinct CDR3 sequences, 6% to 7.5% seen once. Sequenced material: CD4+ T cells sorted from PBMCs, taken about 5 days after the first yellow fever vaccination. The receptors were gathered from a man between 18 and 35 years old who received the YFV17D yellow fever vaccine.

Many counts were recorded for this clonotype. CDR3 sequence: CASSQSSGGGTDTQYF. CDR3 nucleotide sequence: TGTGCCAGCAGCCAATCTAGCGGGGGGGGCACAGATACGCAGTATTTT. The chain is built from TRBV3-1 and TRBJ2-3; 12 positions agree with TRBD2. Trimming removed 2 bases from V and 1 base from J; junction bases left unmatched: 1. The CDR3 length is 16 residues. Germline V CDR1 and CDR2: LGHDT, YNNKEL (reference sequence).

The rearrangement links TRBV9 to TRBJ2-2, with D unclear. Germline V lookup: CDR1 SGDLS, CDR2 YYNGEE. The CDR3 contains 13 residues. V gave up 4 bases and J gave up 5 bases, with 9 bases separating them. Written as DNA, the CDR3 is TGTGCCAGCAGCTTCTATTCGACCGGGGAGCTGTTTTTT. Protein: CASSFYSTGELFF. Looking up the rest from reference TRBV9 and TRBJ2-2 gives the full variable domain: DSGVTQTPKHLITATGQRVTLRCSPRSGDLSVYWYQQSLDQGLQFLIQYYNGEERAKGNILERFSAQQFPDLHSELNLSSLELGDSALYFCASSFYSTGELFFGEGSRLTVL.

This clonotype was observed many times. The chain employs TRBV6-6 and TRBJ2-5; TRBD1 agrees at 8 bases. V dropped 5 bases and J dropped 5; count of bases not matched to a gene: 7. The CDR3 runs to 14 residues. CDR1 is MNHNY, CDR2 SVGAGI, per germline (reference sequence). The CDR3 spells CASSMDRAVETQYF. In nucleotides, the CDR3 is TGTGCCAGCAGTATGGACAGGGCCGTTGAGACCCAGTACTTC.

This clonotype was recorded many times. The CDR3 sequence is CSAEPGEKLFF. The CDR3 nucleotides read TGCAGTGCGGAGCCGGGAGAAAAACTGTTTTTT. The rearrangement joins TRBV20-1 to TRBJ1-4, with unresolved D. The length of the CDR3 is 11 residues. In germline, CDR1 is DFQATT, CDR2 SNEGSKA (reference sequence). The V gene lost 6 bases and the J gene lost 8 bases, with 10 bases spanning the gap.

This clonotype has just a few counts. This rearrangement joins TRBV12-3 or TRBV12-4 to TRBJ2-5; TRBD1 is a possible D gene (6 bases). V lost 6 bases and J 5 bases, leaving 13 bases between the germline ends. This CDR3 contains 13 residues. CDR3 nucleotide sequence: TGTGCCAGCAGCCCAACAGGGTATGAGACCCAGTACTTC. Residues: CASSPTGYETQYF.

The gene calls are TRBV4-1 and TRBJ1-1, with D possibly being TRBD1 (5 bases). This CDR3 has 15 residues. Looked up from germline, CDR1 is MGHRA and CDR2 is YSYEKL. V gave up 0 bases and J gave up 6 bases, with 14 bases separating them. The CDR3 DNA follows: TGCGCCAGCAGCCAAGAAACAGAGGGGATCGCTGAAGCTTTCTTT. It translates to CASSQETEGIAEAFF.

The chain recombines TRBV5-8 with TRBJ2-2; 10 nucleotides match TRBD1. CDR1 is SGHTS and CDR2 is YDEGEE in the germline V gene. CDR3 length: 17 residues. The J segment lost 4 bases and the V segment lost 3 bases, leaving 9 bases of the junction unmatched. CDR3 region: CASSSAGQGIFTGELFF. In DNA form, the CDR3 reads TGTGCCAGCAGCTCGGCGGGACAGGGGATTTTCACCGGGGAGCTGTTTTTT.

In this sample, this clonotype turned up many times. The chain employs TRBV7-2 and TRBJ2-7, with 9 bases that match TRBD1. The J segment lost 3 bases and the V segment lost 2 bases, leaving 11 bases of the junction unmatched. The CDR3 spans 17 residues. Germline V gives CDR1 SGHTA, CDR2 FQGNSA. CDR3 sequence (DNA): TGTGCCAGCAGCTTATTAGGATTTGGGACAGGGCGCTACGAGCAGTACTTC. It codes for CASSLLGFGTGRYEQYF. The full variable domain, rest sourced from reference TRBV7-2 and TRBJ2-7, is GAGVSQSPSNKVTEKGKDVELRCDPISGHTALYWYRQSLGQGLEFLIYFQGNSAPDKSGLPSDRFSAERTGGSVSTLTIQRTQQEDSAVYLCASSLLGFGTGRYEQYFGPGTRLTVT.

This clonotype was picked up a small number of times. The V and J genes are TRBV4-1 and TRBJ1-2, with TRBD1 matching 8 bases. Germline CDR1 and CDR2: MGHRA and YSYEKL. J gave up 3 bases and V 5 bases, and 8 bases lay outside the gene matches. The CDR3 is 15 amino acids. CDR3 in DNA: TGCGCCAGCAGCGTACCGGGACAGGTCGACTATGGCTACACCTTC. This encodes CASSVPGQVDYGYTF.

V and J are TRBV2 and TRBJ1-5; D remains ambiguous. The germline V gene encodes CDR1 SNHLY and CDR2 FYNNEI. The V end was cut by 3 bases, the J end by 3 bases, with 6 bases between. The CDR3 consists of 13 residues. DNA of the CDR3: TGTGCCAGCAGTGACCAAAACAATCAGCCCCAGCATTTT. Translation gives CASSDQNNQPQHF.

This clonotype was seen at least ten times. CDR3 DNA: TGCGCCAGCAGCTTGGTGGGAATACAACCTGAAGCTTTCTTT. Residues: CASSLVGIQPEAFF. This chain uses TRBV5-1 with TRBJ1-1, with D unclear. This CDR3 has 14 residues. Germline lookup yields CDR1 SGHRS and CDR2 YFSETQ. V shed 0 bases and J shed 6 bases, with 12 bases lying between them. The full variable domain, with the rest looked up from reference TRBV5-1 and TRBJ1-1, is KAGVTQTPRYLIKTRGQQVTLSCSPISGHRSVSWYQQTPGQGLQFLFEYFSETQRNKGNFPGRFSGRQFSNSRSEMNVSTLELGDSALYLCASSLVGIQPEAFFGQGTRLTVV.

This clonotype appeared many times. V is TRBV4-1 and J is TRBJ2-3; D gene unclear. V lost 4 bases to trimming and J lost 1 base, with 6 bases between them. The CDR3 spans 13 residues. Germline CDR1 is MGHRA and CDR2 is YSYEKL. The CDR3: CASSPAGTDTQYF. DNA for the CDR3: TGCGCCAGCAGCCCCGCGGGCACAGATACGCAGTATTTT.

This clonotype was counted at least ten times. The CDR3 DNA is TGCGCCAGCCGACCAGAACAGGGGGCCGTTGGAACTGAAGCTTTCTTT. Protein sequence: CASRPEQGAVGTEAFF. The chain recombines TRBV5-1 with TRBJ1-1, with 9 bases lining up with TRBD1. CDR3 size: 16 residues. The V gene's germline CDR1 is SGHRS and CDR2 YFSETQ. V was clipped by 7 bases and J by 5 bases; unmatched bases: 15.